What follows are 18 T cell receptor beta chains derived from one specimen sequenced in a study of cytomegalovirus exposure and HLA in healthy donors. Data came from immunoSEQ multiplex PCR; TCRdb stores just in-frame clones and leaves some out. The table has nearly 80,000 clones, approximately 93% seen once. Source material: PBMCs. The receptor set was obtained from a woman aged 30 to 39 in good health and CMV-seronegative.

The V call is TRBV21-1, the J call TRBJ1-5. TRBV21-1 is an annotated pseudogene. The CDR3 totals 16 residues. CDR3 bases: TGTGCCAGCAGCAAAGTGACGGGGGGCAGCAATCAGCCCCAGCATTTT. This encodes CASSKVTGGSNQPQHF.

The chain carries TRBV19 and TRBJ2-3; 10 bases line up with TRBD2. Trimming cost V 5 bases and J 6 bases; bases outside gene matches: 8. This CDR3 is 15 amino acids long. Germline CDR1 is LNHDA and CDR2 is SQIVND (reference sequence). CDR3 sequence: CASSWLAGVRDTQYF. CDR3 DNA: TGTGCCAGTAGTTGGCTAGCGGGAGTACGGGATACGCAGTATTTT.

This clone showed up just a few times. The rearrangement links TRBV28 to TRBJ1-5, with D hard to call. Germline assignment: CDR1 MDHEN and CDR2 SYDVKM. This CDR3 is built from 12 residues. The V gene lost 2 bases and the J gene lost 5 bases, with 4 bases spanning the gap. This CDR3 reads CASSLTDQPQHF. In DNA form, the CDR3 reads TGTGCCAGCAGTTTAACGGATCAGCCCCAGCATTTT.

This rearrangement joins TRBV18 to TRBJ2-3; possibly TRBD2 for D (6 bases). Between the trimmed V and J ends, which lost 0 bases and 0 bases, there was a span of 7 bases. The CDR3 has 15 amino acids. The V gene's germline CDR1 is KGHSH and CDR2 LQKENI. The CDR3 is CASSPPAGSTDTQYF. The CDR3 DNA sequence: TGTGCCAGCTCACCACCGGCGGGGAGCACAGATACGCAGTATTTT.

The chain links TRBV27 to TRBJ1-2, with D unclear. Germline loops: CDR1 MNHEY, CDR2 SMNVEV (reference sequence). V dropped 8 bases and J dropped 0 bases, with 7 bases sitting between them. The CDR3 has 12 amino acids. In DNA, the CDR3 is TGTGCCAGCCCGGGGACTAACTATGGCTACACCTTC. Encoded protein: CASPGTNYGYTF.

The V call is TRBV30, the J call TRBJ1-1, with unresolved D. There are 17 residues in the CDR3. The V and J ends lost 0 bases and 4 bases respectively, with 21 bases between them. Per the germline V gene, CDR1 is GTSNPN and CDR2 is SVGIG (reference sequence). CDR3 sequence: CAWSVPSLTKRGTEAFF. The CDR3 coding sequence is TGTGCCTGGAGTGTACCTAGTCTGACAAAACGGGGCACTGAAGCTTTCTTT.

The rearrangement uses TRBV5-1 and TRBJ2-3, with D maybe TRBD2 (5 bases). The CDR3 is 14 residues long. CDR1 SGHRS and CDR2 YFSETQ come from the germline V gene. Trimming left V 4 bases short and J 4 bases short, with 13 bases between. The CDR3 spells CASSGGRGPDTQYF. In nucleotides, the CDR3 is TGCGCCAGCAGCGGCGGTCGCGGGCCAGATACGCAGTATTTT.

The CDR3 protein is CASSSLGGSNQPQHF. The DNA for the CDR3 is TGTGCCAGCAGTTCCCTGGGGGGGAGCAATCAGCCCCAGCATTTT. The J gene is TRBJ1-5, the V gene TRBV28, with D maybe TRBD1 (5 bases). Trimming took off 4 bases at V and 1 base at J, with 11 bases between the two ends. CDR3 length: 15 amino acids. The germline V gene encodes CDR1 MDHEN and CDR2 SYDVKM. Filled out from reference TRBV28 and TRBJ1-5, the complete variable domain reads DVKVTQSSRYLVKRTGEKVFLECVQDMDHENMFWYRQDPGLGLRLIYFSYDVKMKEKGDIPEGYSVSREKKERFSLILESASTNQTSMYLCASSSLGGSNQPQHFGDGTRLSIL.

V and J are TRBV27 and TRBJ2-7, with a tentative D call TRBD1 (6 bases). Per the germline V gene, CDR1 is MNHEY and CDR2 is SMNVEV (reference sequence). The CDR3 is 15 amino acids. With 6 bases removed from V and 2 bases from J, the gap between germline ends came to 17 bases. The CDR3 is CASSYSQGSPYEQYF. The CDR3 DNA reads TGTGCCAGCAGCTACTCACAGGGTTCCCCCTACGAGCAGTACTTC.

The chain is built from TRBV4-1 and TRBJ2-5; D not certain. Germline V gives CDR1 MGHRA, CDR2 YSYEKL. Trimming removed 1 base at V and 2 bases at J, with 5 bases between. This CDR3 spans 13 amino acids. This CDR3 is CASSQGQQETQYF. The CDR3 coding sequence is TGCGCCAGCAGCCAAGGGCAGCAAGAGACCCAGTACTTC.

The gene calls are TRBV6-5 and TRBJ1-2; 9 bases line up with TRBD1. The V gene's germline CDR1 is MNHEY and CDR2 SVGAGI. V gave up 4 bases and J gave up 4 bases; unmatched junction bases: 7. This CDR3 is 15 amino acids long. This chain's CDR3 is CASSSKTGGVYGYTF. Written as DNA, the CDR3 is TGTGCCAGCAGTTCAAAGACAGGGGGTGTCTATGGCTACACCTTC.

This clone was seen only a few times. The chain recombines TRBV6-1 with TRBJ1-2; 7 positions agree with TRBD1. Germline lookup yields CDR1 MNHNS and CDR2 SASEGT. Trimming at V came to 11 bases and at J to 5 bases, leaving 5 bases not matched to a gene. This CDR3 spans 11 amino acids. This CDR3 is CAGNRGYGYTF. CDR3 nucleotide sequence: TGTGCCGGGAACAGGGGATATGGCTACACCTTC.

There are a few counts of this clone. The genes are TRBV7-9 and TRBJ1-2; tentative D call: TRBD1 (6 bases). CDR3 length: 13 residues. V was trimmed by 5 bases and J by 6 bases, leaving 13 bases between them. Germline CDR1 SEHNR, CDR2 FQNEAQ (reference sequence). The CDR3 loop reads CASSLRGLNGYTF. The CDR3 region has the DNA TGTGCCAGCAGCCTCAGGGGATTGAATGGCTACACCTTC.

V usage is TRBV6-1 and J usage is TRBJ2-7, with D maybe TRBD1 (6 bases). Between the trimmed V and J ends, which lost 0 bases and 3 bases, there was a span of 18 bases. The CDR3 extends over 17 amino acids. Looked up from germline, CDR1 is MNHNS and CDR2 is SASEGT. The CDR3 region has the DNA TGTGCCAGCAGTGAAGCACAAGGGGGTATTGGGGTCTACGAGCAGTACTTC. It encodes CASSEAQGGIGVYEQYF.

V usage is TRBV25-1 and J usage is TRBJ2-4; 15 nucleotides match TRBD2. Germline CDR1 is MGHDK and CDR2 is SYGVNS. V gave up 5 bases and J gave up 7 bases; unmatched junction bases: 6. The CDR3 length is 16 residues. CDR3 region: CASSPRTSGRGNIQYF. The CDR3 DNA reads as TGTGCCAGCAGTCCACGGACTAGCGGGAGGGGGAACATTCAGTACTTC. The full variable domain, in which reference TRBV25-1 and TRBJ2-4 provide the parts outside the CDR3, is EADIYQTPRYLVIGTGKKITLECSQTMGHDKMYWYQQDPGMELHLIHYSYGVNSTEKGDLSSESTVSRIRTEHFPLTLESARPSHTSQYLCASSPRTSGRGNIQYFGAGTRLSVL.

This clone was found a few times. This chain uses TRBV5-6 with TRBJ1-1, with a possible D match to TRBD1 (5 bases). Trimming left V 2 bases short and J 4 bases short, with 12 bases between. Germline CDR1 and CDR2: SGHDT and YYEEEE. The CDR3 is 14 amino acids. CDR3 residues: CASSFGRGATEAFF. The CDR3 DNA reads TGTGCCAGCAGCTTCGGTCGCGGGGCCACTGAAGCTTTCTTT.

This sequence joins TRBV7-2 and TRBJ1-1, with TRBD1 matching 11 bases. The CDR3 loop spans 17 amino acids. CDR1 is SGHTA, CDR2 FQGNSA, per germline. Trimming at V came to 4 bases and at J to 5 bases, leaving 12 bases not matched to a gene. CDR3 sequence (DNA): TGTGCCAGCAGCTCAGGGCTTAGGACAGGGGGCAATACTGAAGCTTTCTTT. This encodes CASSSGLRTGGNTEAFF.

This chain links TRBV6-1 with TRBJ2-5; 10 bases line up with TRBD1. Germline-derived CDR1 and CDR2 are MNHNS and SASEGT. V was clipped by 6 bases and J by 3 bases; unmatched bases: 7. This CDR3 is built from 15 residues. This chain's CDR3 is CASRKTGTGEETQYF. The CDR3 DNA is TGTGCCAGCAGGAAAACCGGGACAGGGGAAGAGACCCAGTACTTC.